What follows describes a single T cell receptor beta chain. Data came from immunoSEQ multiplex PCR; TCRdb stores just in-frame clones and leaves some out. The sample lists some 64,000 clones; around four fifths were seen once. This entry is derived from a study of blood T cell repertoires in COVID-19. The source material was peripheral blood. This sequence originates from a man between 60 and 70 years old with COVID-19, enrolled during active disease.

CDR3 residues: CAWSVGQGPNEQFF. The CDR3 DNA reads TGTGCCTGGAGTGTAGGGCAGGGCCCTAATGAGCAGTTCTTC. This sequence joins TRBV30 and TRBJ2-1; possibly TRBD1 for D (5 bases). This CDR3 spans 14 amino acids. Trimming took 0 bases from V and 7 from J, leaving 13 bases between them. The germline V gene has CDR1 GTSNPN and CDR2 SVGIG (reference sequence). Drawing the rest from reference TRBV30 and TRBJ2-1, the complete variable domain is SQTIHQWPATLVQPVGSPLSLECTVEGTSNPNLYWYRQAAGRGLQLLFYSVGIGQISSEVPQNLSASRPQDRQFILSSKKLLLSDSGFYLCAWSVGQGPNEQFFGPGTRLTVL.